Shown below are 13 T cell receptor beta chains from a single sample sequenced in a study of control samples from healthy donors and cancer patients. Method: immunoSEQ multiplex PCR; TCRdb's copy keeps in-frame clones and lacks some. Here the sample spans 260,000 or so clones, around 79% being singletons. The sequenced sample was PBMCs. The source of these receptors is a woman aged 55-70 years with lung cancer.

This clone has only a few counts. In DNA form, the CDR3 reads TGTGCCAGCAGTTACTTCAGGAGCTCTGGGGCCAACGTCCTGACTTTC. Its translation is CASSYFRSSGANVLTF. The rearrangement uses TRBV6-5 and TRBJ2-6; D uncertain. The CDR3 has 16 amino acids. Trimming left V 1 base short and J 0 bases short, with 7 bases between. CDR1 MNHEY and CDR2 SVGAGI come from the germline V gene.

CDR3 in amino acids: CASSLSGGRHEQFF. Here the CDR3 DNA reads TGTGCCAGCAGCTTAAGCGGGGGTCGGCATGAGCAGTTCTTC. V is TRBV7-3 and J is TRBJ2-1; TRBD2 aligns across 7 bases. There are 14 residues in the CDR3. CDR1 and CDR2 (germline): SGHTA, FQGTGA. Losses at the gene ends were 1 base for V and 8 bases for J; bases not matched to a gene: 5.

The DNA for the CDR3 is TGTGCCAGCAGCTCAACGACAGGGGGGCCCCCAGATACGCAGTATTTT. Translating it yields CASSSTTGGPPDTQYF. The chain employs TRBV9 and TRBJ2-3; 9 positions agree with TRBD1. This CDR3 contains 16 residues. V was clipped by 4 bases and J by 4 bases; unmatched bases: 10. Germline V gene data show CDR1 as SGDLS and CDR2 as YYNGEE.

CDR3 protein: CASSVAHTGGPNSPLHF. The CDR3, as DNA: TGTGCCAGCAGCGTAGCTCATACGGGGGGCCCTAATTCACCCCTCCACTTT. The chain recombines TRBV9 with TRBJ1-6; D is perhaps TRBD1 (6 bases). Germline-derived CDR1 and CDR2 are SGDLS and YYNGEE. This CDR3 is 17 amino acids long. Deletions cut 0 bases from V and 6 bases from J, with 16 bases between. The whole variable domain, remainder taken from reference TRBV9 and TRBJ1-6, is DSGVTQTPKHLITATGQRVTLRCSPRSGDLSVYWYQQSLDQGLQFLIQYYNGEERAKGNILERFSAQQFPDLHSELNLSSLELGDSALYFCASSVAHTGGPNSPLHFGNGTRLTVT.

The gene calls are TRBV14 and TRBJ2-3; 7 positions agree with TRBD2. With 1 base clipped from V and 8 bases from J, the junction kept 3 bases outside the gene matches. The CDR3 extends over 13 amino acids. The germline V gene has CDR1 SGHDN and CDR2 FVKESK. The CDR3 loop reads CASSQASGGTQYF. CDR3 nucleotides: TGTGCCAGCAGCCAAGCCTCGGGAGGTACGCAGTATTTT. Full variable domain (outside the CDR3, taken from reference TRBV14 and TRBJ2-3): EAGVTQFPSHSVIEKGQTVTLRCDPISGHDNLYWYRRVMGKEIKFLLHFVKESKQDESGMPNNRFLAERTGGTYSTLKVQPAELEDSGVYFCASSQASGGTQYFGPGTRLTVL.

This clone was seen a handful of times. DNA of the CDR3: TGTGCCAGCAGCACCGGGACTAGCGGGGGCACAGATACGCAGTATTTT. Protein product: CASSTGTSGGTDTQYF. The rearrangement uses TRBV5-4 and TRBJ2-3; 13 nucleotides match TRBD2. CDR1 is SGHNT, CDR2 YYREEE, per germline (reference sequence). The CDR3 is 16 residues long. With V trimmed by 4 bases and J by 1 base, 3 bases remained unmatched.

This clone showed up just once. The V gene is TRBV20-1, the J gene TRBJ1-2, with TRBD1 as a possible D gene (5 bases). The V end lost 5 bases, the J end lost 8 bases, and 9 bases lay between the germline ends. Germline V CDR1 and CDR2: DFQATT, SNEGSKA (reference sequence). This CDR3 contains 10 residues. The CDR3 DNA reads TGCAGTGCTCATGACAGCGGCTACACCTTC. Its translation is CSAHDSGYTF.

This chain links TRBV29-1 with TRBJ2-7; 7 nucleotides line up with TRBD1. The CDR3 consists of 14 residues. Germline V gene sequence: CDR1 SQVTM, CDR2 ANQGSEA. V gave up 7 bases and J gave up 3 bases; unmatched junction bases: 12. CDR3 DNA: TGCAGCGCCACCATCCCGGGGACAGTCTACGAGCAGTACTTC. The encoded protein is CSATIPGTVYEQYF.

Here the CDR3 DNA reads TGTGCCAGCAGCGTAGATGGACGGGGAGCCTACGAGCAGTACTTC. It translates to CASSVDGRGAYEQYF. The V and J genes are TRBV9 and TRBJ2-7, with D perhaps TRBD2 (5 bases). Germline CDR1 reads SGDLS; CDR2 reads YYNGEE. V gave up 0 bases and J gave up 2 bases, with 12 bases separating them. The CDR3 loop spans 15 amino acids.

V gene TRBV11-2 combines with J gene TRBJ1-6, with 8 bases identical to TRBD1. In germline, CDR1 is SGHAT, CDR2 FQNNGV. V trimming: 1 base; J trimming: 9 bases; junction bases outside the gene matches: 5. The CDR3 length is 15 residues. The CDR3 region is CASSLVSTGGSPLHF. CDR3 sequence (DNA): TGTGCCAGCAGCTTAGTGAGTACAGGGGGTTCACCCCTCCACTTT. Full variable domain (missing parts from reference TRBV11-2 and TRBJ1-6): EAGVAQSPRYKIIEKRQSVAFWCNPISGHATLYWYQQILGQGPKLLIQFQNNGVVDDSQLPKDRFSAERLKGVDSTLKIQPAKLEDSAVYLCASSLVSTGGSPLHFGNGTRLTVT.

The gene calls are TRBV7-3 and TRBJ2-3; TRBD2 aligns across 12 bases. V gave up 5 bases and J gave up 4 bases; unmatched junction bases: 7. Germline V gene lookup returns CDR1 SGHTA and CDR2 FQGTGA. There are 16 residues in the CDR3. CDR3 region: CASSETSGSLSDTQYF. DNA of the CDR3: TGTGCCAGCAGCGAGACTAGCGGGAGCCTCTCAGATACGCAGTATTTT.

The CDR3 nucleotides are TGTGCCAGCAGCGGAGGGACAGGGGGGCACAATGAGCAGTTCTTC. Translation: CASSGGTGGHNEQFF. V and J are TRBV9 and TRBJ2-1; 11 bases agree with TRBD1. The CDR3 is 15 amino acids. Trimming removed 3 bases from V and 5 bases from J; junction bases left unmatched: 4. From germline, CDR1 is SGDLS and CDR2 YYNGEE.

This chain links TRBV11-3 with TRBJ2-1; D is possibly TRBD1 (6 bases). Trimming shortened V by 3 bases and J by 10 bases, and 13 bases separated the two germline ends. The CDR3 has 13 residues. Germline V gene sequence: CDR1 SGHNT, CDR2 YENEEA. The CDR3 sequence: CASSFTGLGEQFF. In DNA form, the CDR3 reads TGTGCCAGCAGCTTCACAGGGCTTGGCGAGCAGTTCTTC.